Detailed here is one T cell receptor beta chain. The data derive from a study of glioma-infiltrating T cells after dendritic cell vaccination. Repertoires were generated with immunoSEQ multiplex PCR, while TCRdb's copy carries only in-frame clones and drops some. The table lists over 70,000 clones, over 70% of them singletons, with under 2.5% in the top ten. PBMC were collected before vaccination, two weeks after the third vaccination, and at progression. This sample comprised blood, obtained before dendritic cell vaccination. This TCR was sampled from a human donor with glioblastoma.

The CDR3 DNA reads TGTGCCAGCAGTCAATCCACTAGTTGGGAGTTCTTC. This gives the protein CASSQSTSWEFF. This chain uses TRBV6-1 with TRBJ2-1; tentatively, D is TRBD2 (5 bases). The CDR3 runs to 12 residues. CDR1 and CDR2 from the germline V gene are MNHNS and SASEGT. V lost 5 bases and J lost 14, with 16 bases in between.